These T cell receptor beta chains were read from a single sample in a study of graft-versus-host responses after intestinal transplantation. This table comes from immunoSEQ multiplex PCR, and its TCRdb copy is limited to in-frame clones, with some not included. The sample lists some 110,000 clones, about nine tenths occurring once. The antigens for these receptors are not known. This specimen was unstimulated CD4+ T cells sorted from spleen or lymph node cells, taken before intestinal transplant. The receptor source for this set is a human donor who received an intestinal transplant. The CDR3 runs from the conserved cysteine through the conserved F or W. Fields, in order: J gene, clone size, D gene, V gene, CDR3 protein, CDR3 DNA. D genes are given only for firm matches. Expanded clones get a size class; other rows say once, few or many, or leave the size out.

J gene: TRBJ2-3; clone size: NA; D gene: TRBD1; V gene: TRBV10-1; CDR3 protein: CASSADRDTDTQYF; CDR3 DNA: TGCGCCAGCAGTGCAGACAGGGACACAGATACGCAGTATTTT
J gene: TRBJ1-2; clone size: NA; D gene: TRBD1; V gene: TRBV11-2; CDR3 protein: CASRPSLGTGGALGGYTF; CDR3 DNA: TGTGCCAGCAGACCCAGTCTGGGGACAGGGGGCGCTTTAGGTGGCTACACCTTC
J gene: TRBJ2-1; clone size: NA; D gene: TRBD2; V gene: TRBV4-1; CDR3 protein: CASRGGRASYNEQFF; CDR3 DNA: TGCGCCAGCAGGGGCGGGAGGGCCTCCTACAATGAGCAGTTCTTC
J gene: TRBJ2-5; clone size: NA; D gene: TRBD1; V gene: TRBV27; CDR3 protein: CASSTRYRGQETQYF; CDR3 DNA: TGTGCCAGCAGTACGCGATACAGGGGCCAAGAGACCCAGTACTTC
J gene: TRBJ2-5; clone size: NA; D gene: NA; V gene: TRBV30; CDR3 protein: CAWSPEETQYF; CDR3 DNA: TGTGCCTGGAGTCCTGAAGAGACCCAGTACTTC
J gene: TRBJ2-1; clone size: NA; D gene: TRBD2; V gene: TRBV28; CDR3 protein: CATVVGGETYNEQFF; CDR3 DNA: TGTGCCACCGTGGTGGGAGGGGAAACATACAATGAGCAGTTCTTC
J gene: TRBJ2-5; clone size: NA; D gene: TRBD2; V gene: TRBV15; CDR3 protein: CATRGGLAGVETQYF; CDR3 DNA: TGTGCCACCAGAGGAGGACTAGCGGGAGTAGAGACCCAGTACTTC
J gene: TRBJ2-1; clone size: NA; D gene: NA; V gene: TRBV29-1; CDR3 protein: CSVAVSVDSYNEQFF; CDR3 DNA: TGCAGCGTTGCCGTGTCGGTCGACTCCTACAATGAGCAGTTCTTC
J gene: TRBJ1-2; clone size: NA; D gene: NA; V gene: TRBV19; CDR3 protein: CASSTAGRPANYGYTF; CDR3 DNA: TGTGCCAGTAGTACGGCGGGGCGGCCAGCTAACTATGGCTACACCTTC
J gene: TRBJ2-3; clone size: NA; D gene: NA; V gene: TRBV18; CDR3 protein: CASSPPGTRQYF; CDR3 DNA: TGTGCCAGCTCACCACCCGGGACTCGGCAGTATTTT
J gene: TRBJ1-1; clone size: NA; D gene: NA; V gene: TRBV2; CDR3 protein: CASSWGLGGRTEAFF; CDR3 DNA: TGTGCCAGCAGCTGGGGACTGGGAGGGCGTACTGAAGCTTTCTTT
J gene: TRBJ2-1; clone size: NA; D gene: NA; V gene: TRBV28; CDR3 protein: CASSRRYEQFF; CDR3 DNA: TGTGCCAGCAGTCGGAGGTATGAGCAGTTCTTC
J gene: TRBJ1-1; clone size: once; D gene: NA; V gene: TRBV27; CDR3 protein: CASSSPGGPADTEAFF; CDR3 DNA: TGTGCCAGCAGTTCCCCGGGAGGACCCGCGGACACTGAAGCTTTCTTT
J gene: TRBJ2-2; clone size: NA; D gene: NA; V gene: TRBV2; CDR3 protein: CASEAGVTGELFF; CDR3 DNA: TGTGCCAGCGAGGCAGGGGTCACCGGGGAGCTGTTTTTT
J gene: TRBJ2-2; clone size: once; D gene: NA; V gene: TRBV10-1; CDR3 protein: CASSPGTSYGELFF; CDR3 DNA: TGCGCCAGCAGTCCCGGGACTTCCTACGGGGAGCTGTTTTTT
J gene: TRBJ1-2; clone size: NA; D gene: NA; V gene: TRBV2; CDR3 protein: CASTSEDQIYTF; CDR3 DNA: TGTGCCAGCACTTCGGAGGACCAGATCTACACCTTC
J gene: TRBJ2-3; clone size: NA; D gene: TRBD2; V gene: TRBV9; CDR3 protein: CASSYGLAGGLSTDTQYF; CDR3 DNA: TGTGCCAGCAGCTACGGACTAGCGGGGGGCCTTAGCACAGATACGCAGTATTTT